These 30 T cell receptor beta chains share one sample of origin, sequenced in a study of T cells in Graves' hyperthyroidism and ophthalmopathy. Template material for amplifying TCR beta CDR3 regions consisted of RNA transcripts. Carried out on the TCR CDR3, a first-round RT-PCR used the HTBI primer set. TCRdb itself ran the multiplex PCR reads through MiXCR, one entry per CDR3 protein. Of 690,000 or so distinct CDR3 sequences in the sample, about 19% are singletons; the top ten hold approximately 16%. The sequenced sample was blood. These TCRs come from a woman aged 50 to 60 with Graves' hyperthyroidism that later progressed to Graves' ophthalmopathy.

This clonotype was recorded many times. The CDR3 DNA sequence: TGTGCCAGCAGCCGGACTAGCGGGGGGGCCGGCACAGATACGCAGTATTTT. This codes for CASSRTSGGAGTDTQYF. The chain combines TRBV3-1 with TRBJ2-3; TRBD2 agrees at 15 bases. J lost 1 base, V lost 4 bases, and 3 bases had no gene match. Per the germline V gene, CDR1 is LGHDT and CDR2 is YNNKEL (reference sequence). The CDR3 sequence is 17 residues long.

The DNA for the CDR3 is TGCAGTGCTAGACCCGTCTTAAACACCGGGGAGCTGTTTTTT. Translated, it gives CSARPVLNTGELFF. V is TRBV20-1 and J is TRBJ2-2; no clear D. Trimming left V 2 bases short and J 2 bases short, with 9 bases between. The CDR3 has 14 residues. Looked up from germline, CDR1 is DFQATT and CDR2 is SNEGSKA (reference sequence).

The chain recombines TRBV5-6 with TRBJ2-1; 16 bases match TRBD2. Germline V gives CDR1 SGHDT, CDR2 YYEEEE. Losses at the gene ends were 4 bases for V and 4 bases for J; bases not matched to a gene: 2. This CDR3 is 16 amino acids long. The chain's CDR3 is CASSGTSGGGYNEQFF. The DNA of the CDR3 is TGTGCCAGCAGCGGGACTAGCGGGGGGGGTTACAATGAGCAGTTCTTC.

The chain couples TRBV20-1 to TRBJ2-4; 13 bases are a match to TRBD2. The CDR3 contains 17 residues. Germline-derived CDR1 and CDR2 are DFQATT and SNEGSKA (reference sequence). Trimming removed 5 bases from V and 3 bases from J; junction bases left unmatched: 10. The DNA of the CDR3 is TGCAGTGCTGCCCGGACTAGCGGGGGTGGTGGCAAAAACATTCAGTACTTC. This gives the protein CSAARTSGGGGKNIQYF.

This clonotype has at least ten counts. The V and J genes are TRBV3-1 and TRBJ1-4; 12 bases are a match to TRBD1. CDR1 and CDR2 from the germline V gene are LGHDT and YNNKEL (reference sequence). The V segment lost 4 bases and the J segment 5 bases; nucleotides outside the gene matches: 5. The CDR3 runs to 16 residues. This CDR3 is CASSRGDRGRNEKLFF. The CDR3 region has the DNA TGTGCCAGCAGCCGAGGGGACAGGGGGCGAAATGAAAAACTGTTTTTT.

This clonotype was detected only a few times. A read error may produce the germline difference seen at one junction end. The V and J genes are TRBV29-1 and TRBJ2-2, with 7 bases lining up with TRBD1. CDR1 and CDR2 from the germline V gene are SQVTM and ANQGSEA. The CDR3 consists of 13 residues. CDR3 nucleotide sequence: TGCAGCGTCGTGGGACAGAACGCCGGGGAGCTGTTTTTT. Residues: CSVVGQNAGELFF.

The chain combines TRBV7-9 with TRBJ2-2; D gene ambiguous. Between the trimmed V and J ends, which lost 1 base and 3 bases, there was a span of 9 bases. The CDR3 spans 15 residues. Germline loops: CDR1 SEHNR, CDR2 FQNEAQ (reference sequence). The DNA of the CDR3 is TGTGCCAGCAGCTTAGTTGGCAGATACACCGGGGAGCTGTTTTTT. Its translation is CASSLVGRYTGELFF.

The genes are TRBV2 and TRBJ2-7, with 11 positions matching TRBD1. J gave up 6 bases and V 4 bases, and 11 bases lay outside the gene matches. Germline-derived CDR1 and CDR2 are SNHLY and FYNNEI. The CDR3 extends over 16 amino acids. CDR3 DNA: TGTGCCAGCAGTGTGTTCTGGGACAGGGGGTCTGGCGAGCAGTACTTC. Translated, it gives CASSVFWDRGSGEQYF.

This clonotype has just a few counts. The chain combines TRBV6-9 with TRBJ2-5, with TRBD2 as a possible D gene (6 bases). Looked up from germline, CDR1 is MNHGY and CDR2 is SVAAGI. The CDR3 is 15 residues long. V lost 3 bases and J lost 5, with 16 bases in between. The CDR3 here is CASSYVWGERETQYF. The CDR3 DNA follows: TGTGCCAGCAGTTACGTTTGGGGGGAAAGGGAGACCCAGTACTTC.

The J gene is TRBJ1-1, the V gene TRBV11-2; TRBD1 might be the D (5 bases). The V and J ends lost 6 bases and 4 bases respectively, with 15 bases between them. Germline CDR1 SGHAT, CDR2 FQNNGV. This CDR3 is built from 14 residues. The CDR3 protein is CASSERGLITEAFF. CDR3 in DNA: TGTGCCAGCAGTGAAAGGGGACTGATCACTGAAGCTTTCTTT.

This clonotype was seen repeatedly, ten times or more. The CDR3 sequence is CASSFTTGQETQYF. CDR3 sequence (DNA): TGTGCCAGCAGCTTCACGACAGGCCAAGAGACCCAGTACTTC. The V call is TRBV11-2, the J call TRBJ2-5, with D possibly TRBD1 on 6 matching bases. The germline CDR1 and CDR2 sequences are SGHAT and FQNNGV. This CDR3 comprises 14 residues. The V gene lost 3 bases and the J gene lost 1 base, with 9 bases spanning the gap.

The CDR3 region is CSVEESWTGNYEQYF. CDR3 DNA: TGCAGCGTTGAAGAGTCCTGGACTGGGAACTACGAGCAGTACTTC. V is TRBV29-1 and J is TRBJ2-7; TRBD2 is a possible D gene (5 bases). From germline, CDR1 is SQVTM and CDR2 ANQGSEA. V lost 0 bases, J lost 3 bases, and 15 bases lay in between. The CDR3 runs to 15 residues.

The chain employs TRBV20-1 and TRBJ1-2; 7 bases are shared with TRBD1. Germline-derived CDR1 and CDR2 are DFQATT and SNEGSKA (reference sequence). The CDR3 has 13 amino acids. With V trimmed by 1 base and J by 10 bases, 9 bases remained unmatched. The CDR3 loop is CSARVDRASAYTF. CDR3 DNA sequence: TGCAGTGCTAGAGTAGACAGGGCCTCTGCCTACACCTTC.

This clonotype was recorded once. The rearrangement uses TRBV5-1 and TRBJ1-3; D unresolved. Trimming shortened V by 6 bases and J by 2 bases, and 18 bases separated the two germline ends. CDR1 and CDR2 (germline): SGHRS, YFSETQ. This CDR3 contains 16 residues. CDR3 DNA: TGCGCCAGCACGCGACACAGCTTGGGAGCTGGAAACACCATATATTTT. This codes for CASTRHSLGAGNTIYF. Full variable domain (remainder filled in from reference TRBV5-1 and TRBJ1-3): KAGVTQTPRYLIKTRGQQVTLSCSPISGHRSVSWYQQTPGQGLQFLFEYFSETQRNKGNFPGRFSGRQFSNSRSEMNVSTLELGDSALYLCASTRHSLGAGNTIYFGEGSWLTVV.

Only a few counts were recorded for this clonotype. The J gene is TRBJ1-6, the V gene TRBV27; tentatively, D is TRBD1 (5 bases). Germline V gives CDR1 MNHEY, CDR2 SMNVEV (reference sequence). Trimming took 2 bases from V and 2 from J, leaving 10 bases between them. The CDR3 sequence is 16 residues long. The CDR3 sequence is CASSLKGAAYNSPLHF. Here the CDR3 DNA reads TGTGCCAGCAGTTTAAAAGGGGCGGCCTATAATTCACCCCTCCACTTT.

This clonotype has more than one count but fewer than ten. With a much larger clone just one base away, this may be a read error. This chain connects TRBV13 to TRBJ2-5; 11 nucleotides match TRBD1. The CDR3 length is 14 residues. Looked up from germline, CDR1 is PRHDT and CDR2 is FYEKMQ (reference sequence). This CDR3 reads CANSLGQGAKTQYF. The CDR3 DNA reads TGTGCCAACAGCTTAGGACAGGGGGCAAAGACCCAGTACTTC.

The rearrangement uses TRBV13 and TRBJ1-2, with a weak D call TRBD1 (6 bases). Trimming removed 0 bases at V and 7 bases at J, with 15 bases between. This CDR3 comprises 15 residues. Germline CDR1 is PRHDT and CDR2 is FYEKMQ (reference sequence). The CDR3 region is CASSLGNGGGVGYTF. The CDR3 DNA is TGTGCCAGCAGCTTAGGCAACGGAGGGGGAGTTGGCTACACCTTC.

This chain connects TRBV15 to TRBJ1-5; D is perhaps TRBD1 (5 bases). From germline, CDR1 is LNHNV and CDR2 YYDKDF (reference sequence). V was pared by 2 bases and J by 7 bases, with 15 bases between. The CDR3 loop spans 15 amino acids. The CDR3 nucleotides read TGTGCCACCAGCAGAACAGGCAGGGAGGGCCAGCCCCAGCATTTT. It encodes CATSRTGREGQPQHF.

V usage is TRBV9 and J usage is TRBJ2-5; D may correspond to TRBD1 or TRBD2 (6 bases each). Germline V gene lookup returns CDR1 SGDLS and CDR2 YYNGEE. V was pared by 4 bases and J by 1 base, with 17 bases between. The CDR3 consists of 16 residues. Here the CDR3 DNA reads TGTGCCAGCAGCCCGGGGGCCGGGGGTGGCCAAGAGACCCAGTACTTC. This codes for CASSPGAGGGQETQYF.

In its sample, this clonotype was seen a few times. The chain is built from TRBV24-1 and TRBJ2-4; D unclear. Germline CDR1 and CDR2: KGHDR and SFDVKD. V lost 0 bases, J lost 8 bases, and 4 bases lay in between. This CDR3 contains 12 residues. CDR3 sequence (DNA): TGTGCCACCAGTGATTTGGGGGACATTCAGTACTTC. Translation: CATSDLGDIQYF.

This clonotype came up many times. The chain couples TRBV5-1 to TRBJ2-5, with 10 bases matching TRBD2. The CDR3 is 15 residues long. Germline CDR1 reads SGHRS; CDR2 reads YFSETQ. V lost 1 base, J lost 5 bases, and 5 bases stayed unmatched. The CDR3 reads CASSLYSGGTETQYF. The CDR3 coding sequence is TGCGCCAGCAGCTTGTATAGCGGGGGGACGGAGACCCAGTACTTC.

The chain employs TRBV29-1 and TRBJ2-7; 12 bases map to TRBD1. The V gene end was trimmed by 4 bases and the J gene end by 6 bases; junction bases not matched to a gene: 4. This CDR3 spans 13 amino acids. The germline V gene has CDR1 SQVTM and CDR2 ANQGSEA. The CDR3 is CSVGGTGGAEQYF. CDR3 DNA sequence: TGCAGCGTTGGCGGGACAGGGGGCGCCGAGCAGTACTTC.

This clonotype was observed a few times. The J gene is TRBJ1-5, the V gene TRBV5-1, with D unresolved. This CDR3 is built from 13 residues. Between the trimmed V and J ends, which lost 0 bases and 5 bases, there was a span of 6 bases. Germline CDR1 and CDR2: SGHRS and YFSETQ. The CDR3 DNA reads TGCGCCAGCAGCTTGGGGTGGGATCAGCCCCAGCATTTT. Amino acid sequence: CASSLGWDQPQHF.

This clonotype occurred many times. This sequence joins TRBV29-1 and TRBJ1-1, with 7 bases identical to TRBD1. Germline V gives CDR1 SQVTM, CDR2 ANQGSEA. This CDR3 has 13 amino acids. The J segment lost 4 bases and the V segment lost 3 bases, leaving 5 bases of the junction unmatched. The CDR3 spells CSVDQGGGTEAFF. In nucleotides, the CDR3 is TGCAGCGTTGATCAGGGGGGAGGCACTGAAGCTTTCTTT.

The chain is built from TRBV27 and TRBJ2-1; no firm D call. The CDR3 has 14 residues. CDR1 MNHEY and CDR2 SMNVEV come from the germline V gene (reference sequence). V shed 5 bases and J shed 8 bases, with 16 bases lying between them. CDR3 protein: CASSGPTRMDEQFF. The CDR3 nucleotides are TGTGCCAGCAGTGGACCAACCCGAATGGATGAGCAGTTCTTC.

This clonotype was counted ten times or more. The gene calls are TRBV3-1 and TRBJ1-1; no reliable D call. Trimming took 4 bases from V and 1 from J, leaving 10 bases between them. CDR1 and CDR2 (germline): LGHDT, YNNKEL (reference sequence). This CDR3 region has 14 residues. The CDR3 here is CASSPRLRNTEAFF. Here the CDR3 DNA reads TGTGCCAGCAGCCCGCGTTTGAGGAACACTGAAGCTTTCTTT.

The V gene is TRBV20-1, the J gene TRBJ1-5; D may be TRBD1 (5 bases). The CDR3 sequence is 14 residues long. Trimming pared 3 bases from V and 5 bases from J, leaving 14 bases between. From germline, CDR1 is DFQATT and CDR2 SNEGSKA (reference sequence). CDR3 protein: CSASLVGGDQPQHF. DNA for the CDR3: TGCAGTGCTAGTCTTGTCGGAGGGGATCAGCCCCAGCATTTT.

This clonotype was observed at least ten times. The chain joins TRBV30 to TRBJ2-7; 8 bases agree with TRBD1. The junction had 7 bases not matched to a gene; V was cut back by 3 bases and J by 0 bases. Germline CDR1 reads GTSNPN; CDR2 reads SVGIG (reference sequence). CDR3 length: 15 residues. The chain's CDR3 is CAWSKDRGSSYEQYF. The CDR3 region has the DNA TGTGCCTGGAGCAAAGACAGGGGATCCTCCTACGAGCAGTACTTC.

This clonotype was seen ten or more times. The CDR3 loop is CSAREPMNTEAFF. CDR3 bases: TGCAGTGCTAGAGAGCCCATGAACACTGAAGCTTTCTTT. The genes are TRBV20-1 and TRBJ1-1; D remains unclear. Germline V gene sequence: CDR1 DFQATT, CDR2 SNEGSKA (reference sequence). The CDR3 sequence is 13 residues long. The V and J ends lost 0 bases and 0 bases respectively, with 5 bases between them.

This clonotype has ten or more counts. The chain couples TRBV3-1 to TRBJ2-2; D gene uncertain. The CDR3 totals 15 residues. V was pared by 4 bases and J by 6 bases, with 15 bases between. CDR1 is LGHDT, CDR2 YNNKEL, per germline (reference sequence). For the CDR3, the DNA is TGTGCCAGCAGCCCCATGGGTGGAATGGCCGGGGAGCTGTTTTTT. Translated, it gives CASSPMGGMAGELFF.